Listed below are T cell receptor beta chains from one sample, sequenced in a study of CD8 T cells in Susac syndrome. MiXCR, run by TCRdb on the immunoSEQ multiplex PCR reads, gives a single entry per CDR3 protein. This table holds a few hundred thousand distinct CDR3 sequences, roughly 94% found once. The sequencing sample was made of CD4+ T cells from PBMCs. Receptors were obtained from a human donor with multiple sclerosis. CDR3s include the opening cysteine and the closing phenylalanine or tryptophan. D genes are given only for firm matches. Part of the rows lack a size; the others show once, few, many or a class for expanded clones.

len	v_gene	d_gene	abundance	j_gene	CDR3nt	CDR3aa
14	TRBV7-9	TRBD1	-	TRBJ2-7	TGTGCCAGCAGCTCGTACAGGGGGTACTACGAGCAGTACTTC	CASSSYRGYYEQYF
12	TRBV6-5	-	-	TRBJ2-7	TGTGCCAGCAACACACCCGCGGGGGAGCAGTACTTC	CASNTPAGEQYF
14	TRBV5-5	-	-	TRBJ2-7	TGTGCCAGCAGCTTGAGGTGGGAACCCAACGAGCAGTACTTC	CASSLRWEPNEQYF
15	TRBV18	-	-	TRBJ1-1	TGTGCCAGCTCACCACGGGTAGGGGCGTCCACTGAAGCTTTCTTT	CASSPRVGASTEAFF
14	TRBV5-4	-	-	TRBJ1-2	TGTGCCAGCAGCTCCTTTGACAGGTCCAATGGCTACACCTTC	CASSSFDRSNGYTF
15	TRBV5-1	-	-	TRBJ2-2	TGCGCCAGCAGCACCGGGACAAGGTGGGCCGGGGAGCTGTTTTTT	CASSTGTRWAGELFF
15	TRBV12-3/TRBV12-4	TRBD1	-	TRBJ1-5	TGTGCCAGCACCCAGACAGGGAGAGGCAATCAGCCCCAGCATTTT	CASTQTGRGNQPQHF
15	TRBV7-2	TRBD2	-	TRBJ2-1	TGTGCCAGCAGCGCAGGGACTAGTCTTTACAATGAGCAGTTCTTC	CASSAGTSLYNEQFF
14	TRBV19	-	-	TRBJ1-1	TGTGCCAGTAGTGGCAGGTGGGGAGGGACTGAAGCTTTCTTT	CASSGRWGGTEAFF
14	TRBV18	-	-	TRBJ2-4	TGTGCCAGCTTAGATGGGCCGTCCACAAACATTCAGTACTTC	CASLDGPSTNIQYF
15	TRBV18	-	once	TRBJ1-1	TGTGCCAGCTCAGTAGTTTCGGGACAGAACACTGAAGCTTTCTTT	CASSVVSGQNTEAFF
14	TRBV12-3/TRBV12-4	TRBD1	-	TRBJ1-2	TGTGCCAGCAGCCCTTTGCAGGGGGCCGGTGGCTACACCTTC	CASSPLQGAGGYTF
15	TRBV5-1	-	once	TRBJ2-6	TGCGCCAGCAGTACTCTTCCATCTGGGGCCAACGTCCTGACTTTC	CASSTLPSGANVLTF
16	TRBV24-1	-	-	TRBJ1-3	TGTGCCACCAGTGACCACAGGGCCGTGGGCGGAAACACCATATATTTT	CATSDHRAVGGNTIYF
16	TRBV4-2	-	-	TRBJ2-1	TGTGCCAGCAGTCCGACAGCGAGGAGCTCCTACAATGAGCAGTTCTTC	CASSPTARSSYNEQFF
12	TRBV12-3/TRBV12-4	-	-	TRBJ2-2	TGTGCCAGCAGTTCCCAACTCGGGGAGCTGTTTTTT	CASSSQLGELFF
16	TRBV19	TRBD2	-	TRBJ2-5	TGTGCCAGTACCCGGGTAGGCGGGGGTTCAGGAGAGACCCAGTACTTC	CASTRVGGGSGETQYF
15	TRBV7-9	-	-	TRBJ2-3	TGTGCCAGCAGCCCCACTAGTCCGCTCGGGGATACGCAGTATTTT	CASSPTSPLGDTQYF
14	TRBV12-3/TRBV12-4	TRBD1	-	TRBJ2-7	TGTGCCAGCACAAGGGACAGGGACGTGTGGGAGCAGTACTTC	CASTRDRDVWEQYF
14	TRBV4-2	TRBD1	few	TRBJ1-1	TGTGCCAGCAGCCAACAGACAGGGTCTACCCCAGCTTTCTTT	CASSQQTGSTPAFF
12	TRBV18	-	-	TRBJ1-1	TGTGCCAGCTGTGGGTCTAACACTGAAGCTTTCTTT	CASCGSNTEAFF
15	TRBV28	TRBD1	-	TRBJ1-5	TGTGCCAGCAATCCCGGGACAGGGGGCGCCCAGCCCCAGCATTTT	CASNPGTGGAQPQHF
16	TRBV6-1	-	once	TRBJ2-5	TGTGCCAGCAGTGAATTAGGAGGACTGGTCGGGGAGACCCAGTACTTC	CASSELGGLVGETQYF
15	TRBV12-3/TRBV12-4	-	once	TRBJ1-1	TGTGCCAGCAGTTTCTTAGCAGGGAAGGGGACTGAAGCTTTCTTT	CASSFLAGKGTEAFF
15	TRBV4-3	-	-	TRBJ1-6	TGCGCCAGCAGCCAAAATGAAAGAGGAGTGTCACCCCTCCACTTT	CASSQNERGVSPLHF
14	TRBV20-1	TRBD1	once	TRBJ2-7	TGCAGTGCTTCCACTCGGACAGGGAGCTACGAGCAGTACTTC	CSASTRTGSYEQYF
11	TRBV2	-	-	TRBJ2-3	TGTGCCAGCAAAGTCCTGGATACGCAGTATTTT	CASKVLDTQYF
14	TRBV11-2	-	-	TRBJ2-3	TGTGCCAGCAGCATGTTGACCCGAGCAGATACGCAGTATTTT	CASSMLTRADTQYF
15	TRBV20-1	TRBD1	-	TRBJ1-5	TGCAGTGCTAGAGCTGGACAGGGGGCTATAAGGCCCCAGCATTTT	CSARAGQGAIRPQHF
13	TRBV5-5	-	-	TRBJ2-7	TGTGCCAGCAGGCTCCTACAGGGCGGTGAGCAGTACTTC	CASRLLQGGEQYF
14	TRBV20-1	-	-	TRBJ2-5	TGCAGTGCTCCCCCCGCGTTGGGGACGGAGACCCAGTACTTC	CSAPPALGTETQYF
14	TRBV23-1	-	-	TRBJ1-1	TGCGCCAGCAGTCACCGACACATGAACACTGAAGCTTTCTTT	CASSHRHMNTEAFF
16	TRBV24-1	TRBD1	-	TRBJ2-5	TGTGCCACCAGTGATGCCGGGACAGGGGGTGTAGAGACCCAGTACTTC	CATSDAGTGGVETQYF
15	TRBV2	TRBD2	-	TRBJ2-3	TGTGCCAGCAGTAAACTAGCGGGGGGCACAGATACGCAGTATTTT	CASSKLAGGTDTQYF
13	TRBV7-3	-	-	TRBJ2-1	TGTGCCAGCAGCCAACGATCCTGGGATGAGCAGTTCTTC	CASSQRSWDEQFF
16	TRBV7-3	-	-	TRBJ2-6	TGTGCCAGCGGACTGGGGCCAAGCTCTGGGGCCAACGTCCTGACTTTC	CASGLGPSSGANVLTF
14	TRBV7-3	-	-	TRBJ2-3	TGTGCCAGCAGCTTAAGTATTGCCACAGATACGCAGTATTTT	CASSLSIATDTQYF
14	TRBV5-8	TRBD2	-	TRBJ2-2	TGTGCCAGTAACGGGAGGCTGAACACCGGGGAGCTGTTTTTT	CASNGRLNTGELFF
14	TRBV7-2	-	-	TRBJ1-2	TGTGCCAGCAGCTTAGTCGCGGACTCTGGGGGCTACACCTTC	CASSLVADSGGYTF
14	TRBV6-5	-	-	TRBJ2-1	TGTGCCAGCAGTTACTCGGACACCTACAATGAGCAGTTCTTC	CASSYSDTYNEQFF
14	TRBV3-1	-	-	TRBJ1-5	TGTGCCAGCAGCCAAGACCGTGTCAATCAGCCCCAGCATTTT	CASSQDRVNQPQHF
15	TRBV6-6	-	once	TRBJ2-3	TGTGCCAGCAGTTCGACCCCAGGGGGCACAGATACGCAGTATTTT	CASSSTPGGTDTQYF